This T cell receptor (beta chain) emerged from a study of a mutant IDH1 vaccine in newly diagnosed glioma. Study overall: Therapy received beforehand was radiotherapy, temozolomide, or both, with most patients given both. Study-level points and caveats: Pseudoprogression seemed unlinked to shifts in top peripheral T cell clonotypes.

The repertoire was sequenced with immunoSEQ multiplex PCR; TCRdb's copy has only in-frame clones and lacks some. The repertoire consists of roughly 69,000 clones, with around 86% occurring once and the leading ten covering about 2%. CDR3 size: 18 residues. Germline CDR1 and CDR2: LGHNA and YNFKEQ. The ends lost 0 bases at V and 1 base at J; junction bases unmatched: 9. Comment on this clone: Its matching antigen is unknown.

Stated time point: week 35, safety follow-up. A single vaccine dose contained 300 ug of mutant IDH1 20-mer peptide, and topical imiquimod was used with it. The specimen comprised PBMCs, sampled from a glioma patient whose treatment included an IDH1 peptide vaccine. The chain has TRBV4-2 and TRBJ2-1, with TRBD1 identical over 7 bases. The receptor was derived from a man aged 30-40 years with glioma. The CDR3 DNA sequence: TGTGCCAGCAGCCAAGATAAGGGGGCCGGCGGGTCCTACAATGAGCAGTTCTTC. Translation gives CASSQDKGAGGSYNEQFF.